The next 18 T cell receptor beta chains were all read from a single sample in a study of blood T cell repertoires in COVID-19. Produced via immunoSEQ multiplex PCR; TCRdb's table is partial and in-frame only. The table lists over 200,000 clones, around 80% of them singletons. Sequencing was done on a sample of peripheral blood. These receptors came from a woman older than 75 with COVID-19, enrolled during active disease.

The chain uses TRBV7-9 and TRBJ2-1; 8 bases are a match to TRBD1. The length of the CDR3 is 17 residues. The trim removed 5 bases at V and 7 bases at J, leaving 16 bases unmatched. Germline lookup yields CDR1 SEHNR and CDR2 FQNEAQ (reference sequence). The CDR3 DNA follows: TGTGCCAGCAGCCCTCACCTGGGACAGGAATATAATAATGAGCAGTTCTTC. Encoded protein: CASSPHLGQEYNNEQFF.

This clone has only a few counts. The CDR3 is CASSRTGPGRGYTF. CDR3 in DNA: TGTGCCAGCAGTCGGACAGGACCTGGGCGTGGCTACACCTTC. This sequence joins TRBV28 and TRBJ1-2; 7 nucleotides match TRBD1. The CDR3 has 14 residues. J gave up 7 bases and V 5 bases, and 10 bases lay outside the gene matches. Per germline, CDR1 MDHEN and CDR2 SYDVKM.

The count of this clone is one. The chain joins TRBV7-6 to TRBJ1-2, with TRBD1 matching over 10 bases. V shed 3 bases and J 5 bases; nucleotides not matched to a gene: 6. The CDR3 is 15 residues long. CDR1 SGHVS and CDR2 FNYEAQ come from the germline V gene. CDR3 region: CASSFTPGQGYGYTF. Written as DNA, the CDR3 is TGTGCCAGCAGCTTCACTCCGGGACAGGGGTATGGCTACACCTTC.

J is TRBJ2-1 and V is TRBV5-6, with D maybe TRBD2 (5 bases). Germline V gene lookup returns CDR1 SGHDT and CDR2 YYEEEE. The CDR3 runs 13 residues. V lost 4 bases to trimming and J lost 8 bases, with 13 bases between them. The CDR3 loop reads CASSPSPLDEQFF. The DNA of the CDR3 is TGTGCCAGCAGCCCTAGCCCCCTTGATGAGCAGTTCTTC.

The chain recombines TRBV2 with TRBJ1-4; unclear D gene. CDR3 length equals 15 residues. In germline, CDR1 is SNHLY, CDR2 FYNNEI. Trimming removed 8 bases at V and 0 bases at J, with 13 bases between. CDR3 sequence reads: CASRSVGATNEKLFF. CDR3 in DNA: TGTGCCAGCCGCAGCGTCGGGGCAACTAATGAAAAACTGTTTTTT.

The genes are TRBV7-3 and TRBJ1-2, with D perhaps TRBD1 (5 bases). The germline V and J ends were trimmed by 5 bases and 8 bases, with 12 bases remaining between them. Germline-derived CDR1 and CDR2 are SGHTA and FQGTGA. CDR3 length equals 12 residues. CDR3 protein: CASSRDRFGYTF. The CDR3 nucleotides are TGTGCCAGCAGCCGAGACAGATTCGGCTACACCTTC.

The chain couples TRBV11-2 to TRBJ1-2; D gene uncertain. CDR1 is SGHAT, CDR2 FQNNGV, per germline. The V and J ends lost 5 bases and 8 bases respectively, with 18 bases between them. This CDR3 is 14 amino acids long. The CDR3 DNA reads TGTGCCAGCAGCGTAGCGCCTTCAACGGGGGGCTACACCTTC. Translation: CASSVAPSTGGYTF. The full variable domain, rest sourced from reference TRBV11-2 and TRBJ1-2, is EAGVAQSPRYKIIEKRQSVAFWCNPISGHATLYWYQQILGQGPKLLIQFQNNGVVDDSQLPKDRFSAERLKGVDSTLKIQPAKLEDSAVYLCASSVAPSTGGYTFGSGTRLTVV.

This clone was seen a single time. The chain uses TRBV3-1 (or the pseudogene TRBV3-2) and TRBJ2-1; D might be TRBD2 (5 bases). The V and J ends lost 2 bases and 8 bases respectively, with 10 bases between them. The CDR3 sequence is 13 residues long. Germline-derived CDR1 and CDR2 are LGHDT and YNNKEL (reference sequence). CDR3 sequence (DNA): TGTGCCAGCAGCCAATCTAGCTCCTATGAGCAGTTCTTC. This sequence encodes CASSQSSSYEQFF.

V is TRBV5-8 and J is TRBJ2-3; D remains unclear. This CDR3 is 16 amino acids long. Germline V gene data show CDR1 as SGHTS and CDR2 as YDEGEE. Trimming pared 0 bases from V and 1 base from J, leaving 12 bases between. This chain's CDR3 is CASSLALGGGTDTQYF. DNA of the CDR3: TGTGCCAGCAGCTTGGCCCTAGGTGGAGGCACAGATACGCAGTATTTT.

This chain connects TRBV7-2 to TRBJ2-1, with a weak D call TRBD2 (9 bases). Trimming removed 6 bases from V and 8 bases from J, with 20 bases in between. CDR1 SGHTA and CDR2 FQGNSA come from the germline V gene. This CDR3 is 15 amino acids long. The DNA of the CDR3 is TGTGCCAGCAGGGGGACAGGCGGGAGGGTTGATGAGCAGTTCTTC. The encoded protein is CASRGTGGRVDEQFF.

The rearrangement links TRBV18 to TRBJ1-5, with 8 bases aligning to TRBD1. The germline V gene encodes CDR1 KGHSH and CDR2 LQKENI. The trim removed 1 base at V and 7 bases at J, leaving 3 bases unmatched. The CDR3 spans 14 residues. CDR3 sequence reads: CASSPLQGVQPQHF. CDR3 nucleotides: TGTGCCAGCTCACCACTACAGGGGGTACAGCCCCAGCATTTT.

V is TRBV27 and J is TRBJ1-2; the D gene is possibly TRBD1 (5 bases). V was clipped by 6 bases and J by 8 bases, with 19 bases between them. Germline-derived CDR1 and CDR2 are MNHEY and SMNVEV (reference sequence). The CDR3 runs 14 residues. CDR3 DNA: TGTGCCAGCAGCACCGTCGGACACGCCGGAGGCTACACCTTC. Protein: CASSTVGHAGGYTF.

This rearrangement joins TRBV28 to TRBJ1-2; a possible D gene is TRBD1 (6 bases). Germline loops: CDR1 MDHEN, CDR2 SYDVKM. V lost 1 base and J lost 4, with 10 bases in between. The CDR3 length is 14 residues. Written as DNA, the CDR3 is TGTGCCAGCAGTTTATCGAACAGGGTCTATGGCTACACCTTC. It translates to CASSLSNRVYGYTF.

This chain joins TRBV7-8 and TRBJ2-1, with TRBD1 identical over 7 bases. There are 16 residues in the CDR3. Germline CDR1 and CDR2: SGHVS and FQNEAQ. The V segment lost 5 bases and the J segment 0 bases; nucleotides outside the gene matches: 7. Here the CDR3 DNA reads TGTGCCAGCAGCCACCCTGACAGGGTCTCCTACAATGAGCAGTTCTTC. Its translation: CASSHPDRVSYNEQFF.

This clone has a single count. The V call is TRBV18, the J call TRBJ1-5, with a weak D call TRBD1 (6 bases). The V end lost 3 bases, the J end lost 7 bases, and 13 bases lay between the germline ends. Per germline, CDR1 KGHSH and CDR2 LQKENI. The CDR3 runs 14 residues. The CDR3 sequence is CASSPTGTGQPQHF. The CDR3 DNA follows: TGTGCCAGCTCACCGACAGGAACGGGGCAGCCCCAGCATTTT. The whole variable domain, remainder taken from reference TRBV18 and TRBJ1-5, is NAGVMQNPRHLVRRRGQEARLRCSPMKGHSHVYWYRQLPEEGLKFMVYLQKENIIDESGMPKERFSAEFPKEGPSILRIQQVVRGDSAAYFCASSPTGTGQPQHFGDGTRLSIL.

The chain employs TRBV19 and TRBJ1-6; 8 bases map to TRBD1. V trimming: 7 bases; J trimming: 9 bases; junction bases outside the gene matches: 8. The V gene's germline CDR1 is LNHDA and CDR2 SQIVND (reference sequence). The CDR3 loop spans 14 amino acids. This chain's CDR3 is CASTWDRTASPLHF. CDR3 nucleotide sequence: TGTGCCAGTACCTGGGACAGGACGGCTTCACCCCTCCACTTT.

DNA for the CDR3: TGTGCCAGCAGCCACTTGAAGCGGGGGAGGGGAGAAGAGACCCAGTACTTC. Its protein product is CASSHLKRGRGEETQYF. The chain combines TRBV7-9 with TRBJ2-5, with 8 bases that match TRBD2. This CDR3 is built from 17 residues. V dropped 5 bases and J dropped 3; count of bases not matched to a gene: 14. CDR1 and CDR2 from the germline V gene are SEHNR and FQNEAQ (reference sequence).

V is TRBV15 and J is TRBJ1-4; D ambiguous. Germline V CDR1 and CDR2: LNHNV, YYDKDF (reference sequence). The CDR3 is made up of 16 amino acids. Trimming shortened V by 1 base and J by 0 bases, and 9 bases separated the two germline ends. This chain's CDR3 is CATSRGGSATNEKLFF. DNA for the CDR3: TGTGCCACCAGCAGAGGCGGGTCAGCAACTAATGAAAAACTGTTTTTT.